The sequence of this T cell receptor (beta chain) was determined in a study of T cell changes during pregnancy in multiple sclerosis. TCRdb's copy holds only in-frame clones and misses some; the assay was immunoSEQ multiplex PCR. The table includes about 100,000 clones, 90% to 95% detected once. The sequence was collected from a female donor with multiple sclerosis, enrolled in a pregnancy study. Sequencing was performed on peripheral blood, taken before pregnancy.

CDR3 bases: TGTGCCAGCAGTTTGGGACTAGCGGGGGTCGGTGAGCAGTTCTTC. Its translation is CASSLGLAGVGEQFF. The chain combines TRBV28 with TRBJ2-1; 14 bases are shared with TRBD2. Trimming removed 3 bases from V and 9 bases from J; junction bases left unmatched: 4. CDR3 length equals 15 residues. Germline loops: CDR1 MDHEN, CDR2 SYDVKM.